The next 4 T cell receptor beta chains were all read from a single sample in a study of blood T cell repertoires in COVID-19 (dated by TCRdb to the early 2020s). Preparation of the library involved the immunoSEQ multiplex PCR assay. Imported from immuneACCESS, the table was reduced by TCRdb to in-frame sequences with V and J called. These copies leave out some clones; in studies compared against another copy, an unresolved V gene accounts for under half, and the cause of the remainder is not known. Recorded for this sample are 120,000 or so clones; roughly 90% of them occurred a single time. The ten largest clones capture roughly 8% of the sample. Sequencing was carried out using peripheral blood. The source of these receptors is a man aged 50 to 59 with acute or convalescent COVID-19.

The rearrangement links TRBV29-1 to TRBJ1-2; D is ambiguous. The CDR3 covers 10 residues. CDR1 is SQVTM and CDR2 is ANQGSEA in the germline V gene. Trimming took 3 bases from V and 7 from J, leaving 6 bases between them. The CDR3 reads CSVDGGGYTF. The CDR3 DNA is TGCAGCGTTGATGGCGGTGGCTACACCTTC.

The V gene is TRBV12-3 or TRBV12-4, the J gene TRBJ1-4; D unresolved. CDR3 length: 13 amino acids. Between the trimmed V and J ends, which lost 6 bases and 7 bases, there was a span of 12 bases. CDR3 sequence reads: CASRGGRGEKLFF. Written as DNA, the CDR3 is TGTGCCAGCAGGGGAGGACGGGGTGAAAAACTGTTTTTT.

V is TRBV7-8 and J is TRBJ1-2; 12 positions agree with TRBD1. Germline V gene data show CDR1 as SGHVS and CDR2 as FQNEAQ. V shed 5 bases, J shed 8 bases, and the junction held 9 bases outside the gene matches. The CDR3 consists of 15 residues. The CDR3 DNA reads as TGTGCCAGCAGCCCGTTGGGACAGGGGGCCGGCGGCTACACCTTC. Protein: CASSPLGQGAGGYTF.

The V and J genes are TRBV5-4 and TRBJ2-2; TRBD1 is a possible D gene (5 bases). The CDR3 contains 14 residues. Per the germline V gene, CDR1 is SGHNT and CDR2 is YYREEE (reference sequence). Trimming stripped 0 bases from V and 5 bases from J, with 8 bases between. CDR3 sequence (DNA): TGTGCCAGCAGCTTGGAGGGGTTAACCGGGGAGCTGTTTTTT. Its protein is CASSLEGLTGELFF.